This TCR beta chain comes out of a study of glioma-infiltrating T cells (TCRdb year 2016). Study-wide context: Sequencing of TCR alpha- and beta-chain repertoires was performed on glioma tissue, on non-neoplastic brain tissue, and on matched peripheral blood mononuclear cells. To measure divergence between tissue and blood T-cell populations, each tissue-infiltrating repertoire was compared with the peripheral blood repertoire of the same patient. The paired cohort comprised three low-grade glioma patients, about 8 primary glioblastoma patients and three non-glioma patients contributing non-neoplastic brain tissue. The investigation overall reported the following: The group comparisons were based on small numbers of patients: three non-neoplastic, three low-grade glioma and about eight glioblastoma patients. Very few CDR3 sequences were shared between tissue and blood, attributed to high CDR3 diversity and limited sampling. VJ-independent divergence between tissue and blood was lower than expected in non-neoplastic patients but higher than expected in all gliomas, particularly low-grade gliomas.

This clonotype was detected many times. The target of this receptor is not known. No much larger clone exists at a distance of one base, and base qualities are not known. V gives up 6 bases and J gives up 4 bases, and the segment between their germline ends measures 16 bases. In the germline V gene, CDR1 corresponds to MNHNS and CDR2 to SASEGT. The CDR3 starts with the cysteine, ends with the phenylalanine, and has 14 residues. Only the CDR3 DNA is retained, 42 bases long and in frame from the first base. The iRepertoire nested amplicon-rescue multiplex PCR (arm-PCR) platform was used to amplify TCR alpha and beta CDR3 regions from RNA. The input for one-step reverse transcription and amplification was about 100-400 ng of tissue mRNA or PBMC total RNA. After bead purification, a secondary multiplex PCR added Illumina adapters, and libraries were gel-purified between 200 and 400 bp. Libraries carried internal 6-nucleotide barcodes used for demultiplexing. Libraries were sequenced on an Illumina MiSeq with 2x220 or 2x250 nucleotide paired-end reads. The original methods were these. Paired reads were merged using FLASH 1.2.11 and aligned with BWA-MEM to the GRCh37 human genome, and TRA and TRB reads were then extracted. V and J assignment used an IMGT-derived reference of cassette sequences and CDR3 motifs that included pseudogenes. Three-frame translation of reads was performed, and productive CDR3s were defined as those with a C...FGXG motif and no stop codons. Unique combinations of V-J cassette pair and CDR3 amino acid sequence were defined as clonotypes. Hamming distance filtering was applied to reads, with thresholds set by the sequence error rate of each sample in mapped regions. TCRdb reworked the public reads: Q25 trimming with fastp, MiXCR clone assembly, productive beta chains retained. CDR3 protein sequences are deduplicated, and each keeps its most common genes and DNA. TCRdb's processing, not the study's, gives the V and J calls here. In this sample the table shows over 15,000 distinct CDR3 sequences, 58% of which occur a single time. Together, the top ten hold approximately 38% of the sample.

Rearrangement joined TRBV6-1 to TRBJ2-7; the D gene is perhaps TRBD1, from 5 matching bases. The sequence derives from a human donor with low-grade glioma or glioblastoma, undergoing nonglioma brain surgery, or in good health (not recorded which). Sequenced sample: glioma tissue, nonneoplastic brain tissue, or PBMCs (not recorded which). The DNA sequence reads TGTGCCAGCAGGATGGCAGGGTACTCGTACGAGCAGTACTTC. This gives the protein CASRMAGYSYEQYF.